This T cell receptor (beta chain) was identified during a study of blood T cell repertoires in COVID-19. This clone was found many times. Germline V CDR1 and CDR2: MDHEN, SYDVKM. The trim removed 7 bases at V and 4 bases at J, leaving 7 bases unmatched. The CDR3 runs to 14 residues. Clones were read by immunoSEQ multiplex PCR, and TCRdb kept only the in-frame ones, dropping some. The sample lists 250,000 or so clones, around 86% occurring once. This sequence joins TRBV28 and TRBJ2-7; TRBD2 aligns across 10 bases. This TCR came from a woman between 40 and 50 years old who had recovered from COVID-19. Sequencing was performed on peripheral blood. The CDR3 bases are TGTGCCAGCACCCTAGCGGGAGACGGTTACGAGCAGTACTTC. Its protein is CASTLAGDGYEQYF.